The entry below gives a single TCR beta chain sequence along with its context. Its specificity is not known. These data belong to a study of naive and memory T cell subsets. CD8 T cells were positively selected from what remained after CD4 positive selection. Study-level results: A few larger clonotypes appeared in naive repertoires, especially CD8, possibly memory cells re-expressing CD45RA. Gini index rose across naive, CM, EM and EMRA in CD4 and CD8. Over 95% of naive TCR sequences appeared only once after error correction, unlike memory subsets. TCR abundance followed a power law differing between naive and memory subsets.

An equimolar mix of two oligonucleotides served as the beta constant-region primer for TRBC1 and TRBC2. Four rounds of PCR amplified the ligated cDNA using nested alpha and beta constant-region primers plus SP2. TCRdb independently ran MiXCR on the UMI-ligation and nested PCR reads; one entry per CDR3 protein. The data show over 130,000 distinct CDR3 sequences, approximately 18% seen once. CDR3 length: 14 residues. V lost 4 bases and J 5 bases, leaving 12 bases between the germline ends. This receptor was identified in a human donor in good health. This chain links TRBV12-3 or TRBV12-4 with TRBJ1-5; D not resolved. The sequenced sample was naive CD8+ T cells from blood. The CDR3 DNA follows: TGTGCCAGCAGTTCGAAAGGTTCGTATCAGCCCCAGCATTTT. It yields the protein CASSSKGSYQPQHF.